The source of this T cell receptor (beta chain) is a study of blood T cell repertoires in COVID-19. Study-wide background: Whether acute or convalescent, the COVID-19 samples came from the United States, Italy and Spain. From T cells, B-cell-depleted T cells, or PBMCs came the material, which was cDNA or gDNA.

Per germline, CDR1 SGHTA and CDR2 FQGNSA. Trimming shortened V by 2 bases and J by 3 bases, and 20 bases separated the two germline ends. This CDR3 region has 17 residues. Only a few counts were recorded for this clone. Study processing details: Amplifying reference gene primers gave estimates of nucleated cell counts. Data came from immunoSEQ multiplex PCR; TCRdb stores just in-frame clones and leaves some out. V, J and clone size derive from that table, while D and trimming were established from the DNA sequence. The sample yields around 190,000 clones, 80% to 90% seen once. The chain uses TRBV7-2 and TRBJ2-7, with D maybe TRBD2 (6 bases). The sample was peripheral blood. The source of this sequence is a man aged 30 to 45 with acute or convalescent COVID-19. Here the CDR3 reads CASSLFRGRDFYYEQYF. The CDR3 nucleotides read TGTGCCAGCAGCTTATTCCGTGGACGGGACTTCTACTACGAGCAGTACTTC.